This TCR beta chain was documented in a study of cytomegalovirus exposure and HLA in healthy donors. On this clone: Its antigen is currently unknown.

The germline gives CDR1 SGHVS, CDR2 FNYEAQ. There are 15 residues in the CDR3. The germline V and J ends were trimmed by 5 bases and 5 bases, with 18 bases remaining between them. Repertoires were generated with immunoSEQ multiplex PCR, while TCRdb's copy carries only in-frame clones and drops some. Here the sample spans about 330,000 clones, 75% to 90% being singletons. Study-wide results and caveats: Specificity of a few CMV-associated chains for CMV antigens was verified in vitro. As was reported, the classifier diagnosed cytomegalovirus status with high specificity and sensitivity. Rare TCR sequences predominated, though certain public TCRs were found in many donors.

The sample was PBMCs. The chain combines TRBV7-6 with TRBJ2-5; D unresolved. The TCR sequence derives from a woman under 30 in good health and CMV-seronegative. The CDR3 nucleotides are TGTGCCAGCAGCCCGGCCCTACCGGAGTGGGAGACCCAGTACTTC. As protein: CASSPALPEWETQYF.